The entry that follows covers one T cell receptor (beta chain) sequence. The record originates from a study of cytomegalovirus exposure and HLA in healthy donors. The PCR employed 60 Vbeta primers together with 13 Jbeta primers. Sequenced by immunoSEQ multiplex PCR; TCRdb stores in-frame clones only, minus some. The sample holds about 98,000 clones, about 81% seen once. The sequence was collected from a man aged 35-49 years in good health and CMV-seronegative. Material: PBMCs.

CDR3 protein: CASSESGTYEQYF. The CDR3 DNA follows: TGTGCCAGCAGTGAAAGCGGGACCTACGAGCAGTACTTC. The rearrangement joins TRBV25-1 to TRBJ2-7; 7 bases line up with TRBD2. There are 13 residues in the CDR3. The ends lost 2 bases at V and 2 bases at J; junction bases unmatched: 0. CDR1 and CDR2 from the germline V gene are MGHDK and SYGVNS.